This T cell receptor (beta chain) is drawn from a study of CD8+CD57+ T cells in acquired aplastic anemia. Investigators profiled TCR beta VDJ and CDR3 from genomic DNA template. TCRdb called the reads again in MiXCR, with one record for every CDR3 protein. The table lists just over 450,000 distinct CDR3 sequences, about a third of them singletons. Trimming cost V 2 bases and J 5 bases, with 12 bases left between them. The CDR3 runs to 14 residues. Patients included in sequencing had previously demonstrated CD8+CD57+ cell expansion by flow cytometry. This clonotype was seen more than once but under ten times.

This clonotype originated in a human donor with aplastic anemia. The V gene is TRBV12-3 or TRBV12-4, the J gene TRBJ2-5, with no clear D. The sample was sorted CD4+, CD8+, or CD8+CD57+ T cells (not recorded which) from PBMCs. The CDR3 DNA is TGTGCCAGCAGTTTAACAGCCTTTAGGGAGACCCAGTACTTC. Its protein is CASSLTAFRETQYF.